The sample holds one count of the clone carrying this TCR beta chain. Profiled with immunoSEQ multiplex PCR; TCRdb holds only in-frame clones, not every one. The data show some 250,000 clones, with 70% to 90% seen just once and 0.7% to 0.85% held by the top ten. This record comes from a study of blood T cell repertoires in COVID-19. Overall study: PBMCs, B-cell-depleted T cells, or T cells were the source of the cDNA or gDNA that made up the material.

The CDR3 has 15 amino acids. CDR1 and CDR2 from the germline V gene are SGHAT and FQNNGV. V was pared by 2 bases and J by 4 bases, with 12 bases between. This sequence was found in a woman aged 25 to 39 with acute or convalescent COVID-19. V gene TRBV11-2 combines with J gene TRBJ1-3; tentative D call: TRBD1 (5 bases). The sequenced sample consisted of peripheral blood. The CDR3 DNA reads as TGTGCCAGCAGCTTATTAGGTGACAGAGGAAACACCATATATTTT. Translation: CASSLLGDRGNTIYF.